Listed below are T cell receptor beta chains from one sample, sequenced in a study of T-cell reconstitution after alpha-beta-depleted transplantation in children. TCRdb re-derived calls from the PCR reads in MiXCR, one entry per CDR3 protein. The data show hundreds of thousands of distinct CDR3 sequences, under 25% seen once. The sample in question was PBMCs, mostly from graft donor cells, obtained 360 days after TCRalphabeta/CD19-depleted stem cell transplant. The receptor source for this set is a boy in the first two years of life who had a stem cell transplant for acute myeloid leukemia, so the T cells may come from the graft donor. The CDR3 runs from the conserved cysteine through the conserved F or W. D genes are given only for firm matches. Clone size appears in some rows only: once, few, many, or a class for an expanded clone.

abundance | d_gene | j_gene | v_gene | CDR3nt | CDR3aa
- | - | TRBJ2-1 | TRBV24-1 | TGTGCCACCAGTGATTGGGGAGGGGGCGAATACAATGAGCAGTTCTTC | CATSDWGGGEYNEQFF
many | TRBD2 | TRBJ2-3 | TRBV10-3 | TGTGCCATCAGTTTGGTTACTAGCGGAACAGATACGCAGTATTTT | CAISLVTSGTDTQYF
- | - | TRBJ1-1 | TRBV21-1 | TGTGCCAGCAGCAAAGTGGGAGACAGGGTACGAAAGACTGAAGCTTTCTTT | CASSKVGDRVRKTEAFF
few | TRBD2 | TRBJ2-3 | TRBV11-2 | TGTGCCAGCTCCGGGACTAGCGGGGAGAGGACAGATACGCAGTATTTT | CASSGTSGERTDTQYF
- | - | TRBJ1-5 | TRBV20-1 | TGCAGTGCTGTAGAGGGGGGCCTCAATCAGCCCCAGCATTTT | CSAVEGGLNQPQHF
many | TRBD2 | TRBJ2-1 | TRBV29-1 | TGCAGCGTTTCGCTAGCGGGTTACAGTGGTGAGCAGTTCTTC | CSVSLAGYSGEQFF
many | TRBD2 | TRBJ2-1 | TRBV7-2 | TGTGCCAGCAGCTCCGGGACTAGCGGTCCCAATGAGCAGTTCTTC | CASSSGTSGPNEQFF
- | TRBD2 | TRBJ2-5 | TRBV24-1 | TGTGCCACCAGTGCCGGCCCTAGCGGCTTGGAGACCCAGTACTTC | CATSAGPSGLETQYF
- | TRBD1 | TRBJ1-2 | TRBV30 | TGTGCCTGGGGTCTCGGACAGGCTTCTGGTGGCTACACCTTC | CAWGLGQASGGYTF
many | - | TRBJ2-1 | TRBV29-1 | TGCAGCGCTTCCCAGGGGTACAATGAGCAGTTCTTC | CSASQGYNEQFF
few | TRBD1 | TRBJ2-7 | TRBV20-1 | TGCAGTGCTGGGGACAGGGCGAAGGAGCAGTACTTC | CSAGDRAKEQYF
few | - | TRBJ2-7 | TRBV27 | TGTGCCAGCAGTTTACGTGACAGGACCTACGAGCAGTACTTC | CASSLRDRTYEQYF
many | - | TRBJ1-1 | TRBV29-1 | TGCAGTGGGGTCCGGGGGAACACTGAAGCTTTCTTT | CSGVRGNTEAFF
many | TRBD1 | TRBJ2-7 | TRBV4-3 | TGCGCCAGCAGCCAAGATCTTCTAGGGACAGGGCCTCTCGAGCAGTACTTC | CASSQDLLGTGPLEQYF
- | - | TRBJ2-5 | TRBV28 | TGTGCCAGCAGTTTGGGGGAGACGGGGACCCAGTACTTC | CASSLGETGTQYF
- | - | TRBJ1-2 | TRBV20-1 | TGCAGTGCTAGCGACACCTCTAACTGGGGCTACACCTTC | CSASDTSNWGYTF
- | TRBD1 | TRBJ2-4 | TRBV7-2 | TGTGCCAGCAGCTTAGGTGCAGGGGGTGACATTCAGTACTTC | CASSLGAGGDIQYF
- | TRBD1 | TRBJ2-3 | TRBV12-3/TRBV12-4 | TGTGCCAGCAGTTCCCCCATAAACAGGGGGAGGATGGGAGATACGCAGTATTTT | CASSSPINRGRMGDTQYF
- | - | TRBJ1-1 | TRBV25-1 | TGTGCCAGCAGTGGTTCTCCGACAGCGGGAAACACTGAAGCTTTCTTT | CASSGSPTAGNTEAFF
- | - | TRBJ1-2 | TRBV20-1 | TGCAGTGCTAGGCTAGGGCAGACCTACTATGGCTACACCTTC | CSARLGQTYYGYTF
- | TRBD1 | TRBJ1-6 | TRBV7-9 | TGTGCCAGCAGCCACGGACAGGGTAATTCACCCCTCCACTTT | CASSHGQGNSPLHF
- | TRBD2 | TRBJ2-2 | TRBV7-2 | TGTGCCAGCAGCTTAAGAAGCGGGGGGGCGACCGGGGAGCTGTTTTTT | CASSLRSGGATGELFF
many | - | TRBJ2-5 | TRBV10-3 | TGTGCCACCAGACTCCGGGCCGCCCCAAAAAGAAAAGAGACCCAGTACTTC | CATRLRAAPKRKETQYF
- | TRBD1 | TRBJ1-1 | TRBV4-3 | TGCGCCAGCAGCCAAGATAGGACAGGGGGTATGAACACTGAAGCTTTCTTT | CASSQDRTGGMNTEAFF
- | - | TRBJ2-6 | TRBV12-3/TRBV12-4 | TGTGCCAGCAGTTTAGCGTCGACAGCCTCTGGGGCCAACGTCCTGACTTTC | CASSLASTASGANVLTF
few | TRBD2 | TRBJ2-5 | TRBV20-1 | TGCAGTGCCCCGGTGGGGGGGGGGCAAGAGACCCAGTACTTC | CSAPVGGGQETQYF
- | TRBD1 | TRBJ2-2 | TRBV20-1 | TGCAGTGCTAGACCGGGACAGTACACCGGGGAGCTGTTTTTT | CSARPGQYTGELFF
many | TRBD1 | TRBJ2-5 | TRBV29-1 | TGCAGCGTGGGACAGGGCCAAGAGACCCAGTACTTC | CSVGQGQETQYF
many | TRBD1 | TRBJ1-1 | TRBV29-1 | TGCAGCGTCGATAAGGACAGGGGGACTGAAGCTTTCTTT | CSVDKDRGTEAFF
- | TRBD1 | TRBJ2-5 | TRBV25-1 | TGTGCCAGCAACTTACGGAGCTCCGGGACAGGGTTGCAAGAGACCCAGTACTTC | CASNLRSSGTGLQETQYF
few | - | TRBJ2-3 | TRBV15 | TGTGCCACCAGCAGAGGGACACCAGCTAGCACAGATACGCAGTATTTT | CATSRGTPASTDTQYF
- | TRBD1 | TRBJ1-2 | TRBV20-1 | TGCAGTGCTGACAAAGGGAGGTCCGCAGGGGGGAACTATGGCTACACCTTC | CSADKGRSAGGNYGYTF
- | - | TRBJ2-2 | TRBV5-6 | TGTGCCAGCAGCTTGTTATGGAGGGGCGCCCATGCGAACACCGGGGAGCTGTTTTTT | CASSLLWRGAHANTGELFF
few | - | TRBJ1-1 | TRBV7-6 | TGTGCCAGCAGCCCCCGACTCCGTGAAGCTTTCTTT | CASSPRLREAFF
many | TRBD1 | TRBJ2-3 | TRBV4-1 | TGCGCCAGCAGCCAAGGGGACAGGGACACAGATACGCAGTATTTT | CASSQGDRDTDTQYF
- | TRBD1 | TRBJ1-6 | TRBV20-1 | TGCAGTGCTAGCTCACAGGGGGATTCACCCCTCCACTTT | CSASSQGDSPLHF
- | - | TRBJ2-5 | TRBV6-1 | TGTGCCAGCAGTCCGGACGCGGGGGAGACCCAGTACTTC | CASSPDAGETQYF
- | - | TRBJ2-5 | TRBV4-3 | TGCGCCAGCAGCCAAGATGCTAGTTATGCGACCCAGTACTTC | CASSQDASYATQYF
- | - | TRBJ2-2 | TRBV6-2/TRBV6-3 | TGTGCCAGCAGTTACCCTAAGGACAGTCCGAACACCGGGGAGCTGTTTTTT | CASSYPKDSPNTGELFF
- | TRBD2 | TRBJ2-5 | TRBV25-1 | TGTGCCAGCAGTGAATATTTCAGCGGGGGGCCTGGAGAGACCCAGTACTTC | CASSEYFSGGPGETQYF
- | - | TRBJ2-1 | TRBV9 | TGTGCCAGCAGCGTAACGGGGCCGGCCGCGGACAATGAGCAGTTCTTC | CASSVTGPAADNEQFF
few | - | TRBJ2-1 | TRBV29-1 | TGCAGCGTTGGCGCGACCTACAATGAGCAGTTCTTC | CSVGATYNEQFF
- | TRBD1 | TRBJ1-3 | TRBV10-3 | TGTGCCACCGGGACCCTACGACAGGGCGTCTTCACTGGAAACACCATATATTTT | CATGTLRQGVFTGNTIYF
- | TRBD1 | TRBJ2-2 | TRBV10-3 | TGTGCCATCAGCGGGACAGGTAGAACCGGGGAGCTGTTTTTT | CAISGTGRTGELFF
few | - | TRBJ2-2 | TRBV4-3 | TGCGCCAGCAGCCATGCCAGAGCGAACACCGGGGAGCTGTTTTTT | CASSHARANTGELFF
few | - | TRBJ2-2 | TRBV7-2 | TGTGCCAGCTGTCGCTCCGGGGGCAACACCGGGGAGCTGTTTTTT | CASCRSGGNTGELFF
- | TRBD1 | TRBJ2-1 | TRBV10-3 | TGTGCCATACAGGGGCGAGGTAGTTTCGATGAGCAGTTCTTC | CAIQGRGSFDEQFF
few | - | TRBJ1-1 | TRBV20-1 | TGCAGTGCTACCGTAGGGGGGGCGGACACTGAAGCTTTCTTT | CSATVGGADTEAFF
- | - | TRBJ2-5 | TRBV9 | TGTGCCAGCAGCGTATCACCGGGCTGGGAGACCCAGTACTTC | CASSVSPGWETQYF